The text below deals with one TCR beta chain. Its antigen is currently unknown. Profiled with immunoSEQ multiplex PCR; TCRdb holds only in-frame clones, not every one. The sample has tens of thousands of clones; about 96% are singletons. This sample stems from a study of cytomegalovirus exposure and HLA in healthy donors. Study-wide findings and caveats: Usually a TCR sequence was rare, but some public TCRs were found in many donors. The finding came from a later analysis; first-cohort TCR clusters tended to co-occur in the roughly 110 validation repertoires. Listed as cytomegalovirus-associated were 150 to 200 TCR beta chains.

Germline V gene lookup returns CDR1 MNHEY and CDR2 SVGAGI. This CDR3 region has 15 residues. J was trimmed by 6 bases and V by 0 bases; bases with no gene match: 5. V gene TRBV6-5 combines with J gene TRBJ2-7; 10 nucleotides agree with TRBD2. The clonotype originates from a young man in good health and CMV-seropositive. Sequenced material: PBMCs. CDR3 region: CASSYSFLAGVEQYF. The CDR3 region has the DNA TGTGCCAGCAGTTACTCGTTCCTAGCGGGAGTCGAGCAGTACTTC.